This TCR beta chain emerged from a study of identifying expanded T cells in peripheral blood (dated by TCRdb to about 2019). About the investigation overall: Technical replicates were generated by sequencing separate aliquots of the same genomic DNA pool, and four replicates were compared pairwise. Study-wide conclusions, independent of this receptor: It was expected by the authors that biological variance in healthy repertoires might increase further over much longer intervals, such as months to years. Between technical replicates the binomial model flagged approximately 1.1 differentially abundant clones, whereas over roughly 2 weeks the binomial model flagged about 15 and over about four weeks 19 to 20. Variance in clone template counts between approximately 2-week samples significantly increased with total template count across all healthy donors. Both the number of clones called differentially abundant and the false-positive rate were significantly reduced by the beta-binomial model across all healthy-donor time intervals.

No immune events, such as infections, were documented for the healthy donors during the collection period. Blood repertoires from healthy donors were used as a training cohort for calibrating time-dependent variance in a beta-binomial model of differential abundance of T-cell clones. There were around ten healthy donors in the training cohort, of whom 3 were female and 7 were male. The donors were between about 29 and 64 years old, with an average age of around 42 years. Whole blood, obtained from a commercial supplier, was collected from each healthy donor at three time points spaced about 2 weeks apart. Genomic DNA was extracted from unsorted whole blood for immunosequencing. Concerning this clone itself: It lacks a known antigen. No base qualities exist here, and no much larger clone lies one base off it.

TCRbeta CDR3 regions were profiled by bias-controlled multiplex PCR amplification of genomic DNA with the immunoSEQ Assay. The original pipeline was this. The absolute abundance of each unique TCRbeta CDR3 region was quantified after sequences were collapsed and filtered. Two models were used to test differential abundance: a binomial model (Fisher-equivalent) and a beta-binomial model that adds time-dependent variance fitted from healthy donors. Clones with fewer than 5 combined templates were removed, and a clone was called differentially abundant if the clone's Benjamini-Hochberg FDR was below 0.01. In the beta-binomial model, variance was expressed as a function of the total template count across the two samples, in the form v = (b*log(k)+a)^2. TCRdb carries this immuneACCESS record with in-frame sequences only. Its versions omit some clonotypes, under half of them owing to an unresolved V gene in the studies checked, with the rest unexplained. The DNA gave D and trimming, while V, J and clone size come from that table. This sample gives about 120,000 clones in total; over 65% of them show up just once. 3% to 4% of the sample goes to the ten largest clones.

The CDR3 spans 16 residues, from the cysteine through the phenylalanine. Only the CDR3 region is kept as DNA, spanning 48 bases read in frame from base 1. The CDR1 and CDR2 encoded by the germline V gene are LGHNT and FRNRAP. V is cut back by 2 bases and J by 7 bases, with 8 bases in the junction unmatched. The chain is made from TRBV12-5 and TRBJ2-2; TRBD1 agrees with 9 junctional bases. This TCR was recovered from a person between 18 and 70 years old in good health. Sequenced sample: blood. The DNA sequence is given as TGTGCTAGTGGTTTGTCCCAGACAGGGGGGGACGGGGAGCTGTTTTTT. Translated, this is CASGLSQTGGDGELFF.